This T cell receptor (beta chain) was observed in a study of radiotherapy plus CTLA-4 blockade in lung cancer listed by TCRdb under 2018. Study-wide context: Among the enrolled patients, 15% to 20% had an objective response, and about 29% reached disease control. Overall results and qualifications from the work: The strongest predictors of response were reported to be early dynamic shifts in blood T cell clones along with a rise in serum interferon-beta following radiation. TCR clones derived from tumors expanded in peripheral blood after treatment with radiotherapy and ipilimumab.

In this study, focal radiation therapy paired with CTLA-4 blockade (ipilimumab) was tested in patients who had chemo-refractory metastatic non-small-cell lung cancer. Library method: the immunoSEQ multiplex PCR assay. The source is immuneACCESS, and TCRdb retained only in-frame sequences with V and J called. Part of the clones is not carried over; for the studies checked, unresolved V genes explain less than half of this, and the remainder is unexplained. Here the sample has roughly 68,000 clones; around 82% occur a single time. 7% to 8.5% of the sample belongs to the ten largest clones. The CDR3 spans 16 residues, from the cysteine through the phenylalanine. Just the 48-base CDR3 DNA is kept, in frame starting at base 1. Trimming removed 3 bases from V and 7 bases from J; the gene matches leave 13 bases unexplained. CDR1 and CDR2 (SGHRS, YFSETQ) derive from the germline V gene. This clone was recorded only once. Its antigen is currently not known. Nothing much larger sits one base from this clone, and base qualities are not available.

Source: peripheral blood, taken from a patient treated with radiotherapy plus ipilimumab. This sequence originates from a human donor with non-small cell lung cancer who had a complete response to radiotherapy plus ipilimumab. Recombination linked TRBV5-1 to TRBJ2-1, with 7 middle bases fitting TRBD1. The sequence in DNA is TGCGCCAGCAGCTCCAACGCCGGGACAGCCACGAATGAGCAGTTCTTC. This sequence encodes CASSSNAGTATNEQFF.